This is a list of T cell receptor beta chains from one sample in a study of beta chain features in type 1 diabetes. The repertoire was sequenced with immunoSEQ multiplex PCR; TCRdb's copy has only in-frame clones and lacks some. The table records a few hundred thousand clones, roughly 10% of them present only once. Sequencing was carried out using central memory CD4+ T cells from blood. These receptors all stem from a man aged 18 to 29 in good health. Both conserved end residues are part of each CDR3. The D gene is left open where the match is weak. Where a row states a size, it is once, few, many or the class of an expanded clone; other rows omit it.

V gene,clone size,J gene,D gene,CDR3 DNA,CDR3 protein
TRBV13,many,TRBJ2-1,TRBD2,TGTGCCAGCAGCTCCAGGACTAGCGGGAGGGCTTTGTCCTACAATGAGCAGTTCTTC,CASSSRTSGRALSYNEQFF
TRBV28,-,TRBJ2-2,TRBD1,TGTGCCAGCAGCGACAGGGGTCACACCGGGGAGCTGTTTTTT,CASSDRGHTGELFF
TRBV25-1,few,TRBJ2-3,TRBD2,TGTGCCAGCAGTGAGGCTAGCGGGACAGATACGCAGTATTTT,CASSEASGTDTQYF
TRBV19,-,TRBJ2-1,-,TGTGCCAGTAGTACGACCCAATGGAATGAGCAGTTCTTC,CASSTTQWNEQFF
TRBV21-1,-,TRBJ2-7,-,TGTGCCAGCAGGACTAGCGGGACCTACGAGCAGTACTTC,CASRTSGTYEQYF
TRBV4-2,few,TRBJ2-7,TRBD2,TGTGCCAGCAGCCAAGATCCTAGCGGGGAAAACGAGCAGTACTTC,CASSQDPSGENEQYF
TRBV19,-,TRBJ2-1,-,TGTGCCAGTAAGGGCGGGTTCTCCTACAATGAGCAGTTCTTC,CASKGGFSYNEQFF
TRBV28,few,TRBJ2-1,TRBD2,TGTGCCAGCCCCCCCCGTAGCGGGAGTTCCTACAATGAGCAGTTCTTC,CASPPRSGSSYNEQFF
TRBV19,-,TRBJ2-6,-,TGTGCCAGTACCCCGATGGGTTCTGGGGCCAACGTCCTGACTTTC,CASTPMGSGANVLTF
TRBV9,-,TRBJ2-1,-,TGTGCCAGCAGCCTAATTGACAGCTCCTACAATGAGCAGTTCTTC,CASSLIDSSYNEQFF
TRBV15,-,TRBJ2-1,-,TGTGCCACCAGCAGACAGGATGGGTTGAATGAGCAGTTCTTC,CATSRQDGLNEQFF
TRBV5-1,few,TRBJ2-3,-,TGCGCGAGCAGCTCAACAGGGCCGGTGGCAGATACGCAGTATTTT,CASSSTGPVADTQYF
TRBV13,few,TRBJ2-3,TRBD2,TGTGCCAGCAGCAAATCTAGCGGGACCCCAGATACGCAGTATTTT,CASSKSSGTPDTQYF
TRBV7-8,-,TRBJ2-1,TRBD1,TGTGCCAGCAGCTTAGTGGGACAGGGGAGGAATGAGCAGTTCTTC,CASSLVGQGRNEQFF
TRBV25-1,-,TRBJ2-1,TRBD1,TGTGCCAGTTCCCCCGGACAGGTGTACAATGAGCAGTTCTTC,CASSPGQVYNEQFF
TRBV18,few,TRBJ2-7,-,TGTGCCAGCTCACCCAGGACGCCTCAAGGGGACGAGCAGTACTTC,CASSPRTPQGDEQYF
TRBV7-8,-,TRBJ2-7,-,TGTGCCAGCAGCTTAACCCGACTGAGATACGAGCAGTACTTC,CASSLTRLRYEQYF
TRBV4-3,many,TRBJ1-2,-,TGCGCCAGCAGCCAAGATTGGGGAGGGGGAGGCTATGGCTACACCTTC,CASSQDWGGGGYGYTF
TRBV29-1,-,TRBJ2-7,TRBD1,TGCAGCGCTACAGGGGGCTTATCCTACGAGCAGTACTTC,CSATGGLSYEQYF
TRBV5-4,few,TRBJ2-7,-,TGTGCCAGCAGCTTCCGGGGGAGCTACGAGCAGTACTTC,CASSFRGSYEQYF
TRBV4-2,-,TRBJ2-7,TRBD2,TGTGCCAGCAGCCACGGGACTAGCGGGACCGATGAGGAGCAGTACTTC,CASSHGTSGTDEEQYF
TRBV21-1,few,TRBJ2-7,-,TGTGCCAGCAGCAAACCAATACCCGGGCCCTCGGACGAGCAGTACTTC,CASSKPIPGPSDEQYF
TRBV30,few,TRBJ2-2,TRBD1,TGTGCCTGGGAAGACAGGGTATCGAACACCGGGGAGCTGTTTTTT,CAWEDRVSNTGELFF
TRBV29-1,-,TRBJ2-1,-,TGCAGCGTTGGGTCCGTTGTCTCCTACAATGAGCAGTTCTTC,CSVGSVVSYNEQFF
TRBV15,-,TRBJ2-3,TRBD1,TGTGCCACCAGCAGAACCGGGACAGTCACAGATACGCAGTATTTT,CATSRTGTVTDTQYF
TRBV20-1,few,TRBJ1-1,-,TGCAGTGCGATCATGACAGAAGAAGCTTTCTTT,CSAIMTEEAFF
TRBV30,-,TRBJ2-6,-,TGTGCCTGGAGTGTCCCCGCACAGGGAGTCACTGGGGCCAACGTCCTGACTTTC,CAWSVPAQGVTGANVLTF
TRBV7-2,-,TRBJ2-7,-,TGTGCCAGCAGCTTAGTAACGGGCGGTTCCTACGAGCAGTACTTC,CASSLVTGGSYEQYF
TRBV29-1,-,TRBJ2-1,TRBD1,TGCAGCGTTTTACCTCCGGGACAGGGTATCTACAATGAGCAGTTCTTC,CSVLPPGQGIYNEQFF
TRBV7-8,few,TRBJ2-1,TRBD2,TGTGCCAGCAGTCAGCGGGAGGGAACCTACAATGAGCAGTTCTTC,CASSQREGTYNEQFF
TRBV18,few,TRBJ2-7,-,TGTGCCAGCTCACCACCGAACTTAGGAATCAGCTCCTACGAGCAGTACTTC,CASSPPNLGISSYEQYF
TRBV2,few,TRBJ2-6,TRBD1,TGTGCCAGCAAACCTCCGGCTCAGGGGGCGCCGGGGGCCAACGTCCTGACTTTC,CASKPPAQGAPGANVLTF
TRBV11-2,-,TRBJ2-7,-,TGTGCCAGCAGCTTGTCTTCGACTTACTCCTACGAGCAGTACTTC,CASSLSSTYSYEQYF
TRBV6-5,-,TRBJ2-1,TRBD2,TGTGCCAGCAGTTACCTGACTAGCGGAGGAAATGAGCAGTTCTTC,CASSYLTSGGNEQFF
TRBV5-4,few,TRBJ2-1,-,TGTGCCAGCAGCTTACCCCCAGGGGGAGGGGGCAATGAGCAGTTCTTC,CASSLPPGGGGNEQFF
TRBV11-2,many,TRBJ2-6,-,TGTGCCAGCACTCCCGGGCACCTCAACGTCCTGACTTTC,CASTPGHLNVLTF
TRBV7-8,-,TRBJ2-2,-,TGTGCCAGCAGCTTGGTAGGCCCGGATACCGGGGAGCTGTTTTTT,CASSLVGPDTGELFF
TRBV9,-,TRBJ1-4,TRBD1,TGTGCCAGCAGCGTCGGGACAGAAAATGAAAAACTGTTTTTT,CASSVGTENEKLFF
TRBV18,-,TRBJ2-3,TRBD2,TGTGCCAGCTCACCACCGTATAGCGGGGCTAGCACAGATACGCAGTATTTT,CASSPPYSGASTDTQYF
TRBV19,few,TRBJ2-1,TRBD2,TGTGCCAGTGGCCAACCCTCGGGAGGGAGGGGATTCAATGAGCAGTTCTTC,CASGQPSGGRGFNEQFF
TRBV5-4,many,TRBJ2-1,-,TGTGCCAGCAGCTTGGGGCTATGGAATGAGCAGTTCTTC,CASSLGLWNEQFF
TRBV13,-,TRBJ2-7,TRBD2,TGTGCCAGCAGCGCAAGGACTAGCGGGAGGGGAGAGCAGTACTTC,CASSARTSGRGEQYF
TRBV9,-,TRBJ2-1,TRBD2,TGTGCCAGCAGCGTAGAAAGCGGGAGTTACAATGAGCAGTTCTTC,CASSVESGSYNEQFF
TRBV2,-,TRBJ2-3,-,TGTGCCAGCGTAGTCGGGCAGGTCACAGATACGCAGTATTTT,CASVVGQVTDTQYF
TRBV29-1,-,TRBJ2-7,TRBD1,TGCAGCGTCTCGTTCGGACAGGGCTACGAGCAGTACTTC,CSVSFGQGYEQYF
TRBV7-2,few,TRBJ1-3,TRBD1,TGTGCCAGCAGCTTTCTCTTCGGACAGGACTCTGGAAACACCATATATTTT,CASSFLFGQDSGNTIYF
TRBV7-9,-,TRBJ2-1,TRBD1,TGTGCCAGCAGCCTAGGGGGCCACAATGAGCAGTTCTTC,CASSLGGHNEQFF
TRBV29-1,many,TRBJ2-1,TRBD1,TGCAGCGTGCGACGCTCGGGACAGGGAGGCAATGAGCAGTTCTTC,CSVRRSGQGGNEQFF
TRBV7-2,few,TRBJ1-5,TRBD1,TGTGCCAGCAGCTTATCAGAGGGGGCAAAGCCCCAGCATTTT,CASSLSEGAKPQHF
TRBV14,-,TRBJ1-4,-,TGTGCCAGCAGCCGAACGACAGTTTCTAATGAAAAACTGTTTTTT,CASSRTTVSNEKLFF